The next 27 T cell receptor beta chains were all read from a single sample in a study of control samples from healthy donors and cancer patients. TCRdb's table, derived via immunoSEQ multiplex PCR, lists solely in-frame clones and lacks some. The profile shows over 150,000 clones, approximately 96% of them singletons. The material sequenced was blood. Every receptor here comes from a man in his forties in good health.

CDR3 region: CASSSAGTGETQYF. The CDR3 nucleotides are TGTGCCAGCAGCTCCGCGGGGACAGGAGAGACCCAGTACTTC. V and J are TRBV7-6 and TRBJ2-5; 8 nucleotides match TRBD1. V shed 4 bases, J shed 4 bases, and the junction held 5 bases outside the gene matches. This CDR3 comprises 14 residues. Germline values: CDR1 SGHVS, CDR2 FNYEAQ.

V gene TRBV18 combines with J gene TRBJ1-3; D is possibly TRBD1 (6 bases). Trimming left V 2 bases short and J 1 base short, with 12 bases between. The CDR3 loop spans 16 amino acids. Germline V gene data show CDR1 as KGHSH and CDR2 as LQKENI. This CDR3 reads CASSPELDRSGNTIYF. The CDR3 DNA is TGTGCCAGCTCACCAGAGTTGGACAGATCTGGAAACACCATATATTTT. Full variable domain (rest looked up from reference TRBV18 and TRBJ1-3): NAGVMQNPRHLVRRRGQEARLRCSPMKGHSHVYWYRQLPEEGLKFMVYLQKENIIDESGMPKERFSAEFPKEGPSILRIQQVVRGDSAAYFCASSPELDRSGNTIYFGEGSWLTVV.

V gene TRBV19 combines with J gene TRBJ2-1; D is possibly TRBD1 (5 bases). Deletions cut 8 bases from V and 6 bases from J, with 11 bases between. Germline V lookup: CDR1 LNHDA, CDR2 SQIVND (reference sequence). CDR3 size: 12 residues. CDR3 region: CASGALGNEQFF. The DNA for the CDR3 is TGTGCCAGTGGGGCATTGGGCAATGAGCAGTTCTTC.

Only one count was recorded for this clone. The J gene is TRBJ2-2, the V gene TRBV5-1; 10 nucleotides agree with TRBD1. The CDR3 contains 16 residues. The germline CDR1 and CDR2 sequences are SGHRS and YFSETQ. J lost 4 bases, V lost 4 bases, and 7 bases had no gene match. This CDR3 is CASSLTGGAGTGELFF. The CDR3 DNA follows: TGCGCCAGCAGCCTGACAGGGGGCGCGGGCACCGGGGAGCTGTTTTTT.

V usage is TRBV6-5 and J usage is TRBJ2-1; TRBD1 might be the D (7 bases). The CDR3 has 15 residues. CDR1 and CDR2 from the germline V gene are MNHEY and SVGAGI. V lost 6 bases to trimming and J lost 8 bases, with 20 bases between them. CDR3 sequence reads: CASREQGGLSDEQFF. The CDR3 bases are TGTGCCAGCAGGGAGCAGGGGGGCCTTTCGGATGAGCAGTTCTTC.

The V gene is TRBV19, the J gene TRBJ2-3, with TRBD1 identical over 7 bases. V was clipped by 7 bases and J by 0 bases; unmatched bases: 4. Germline V lookup: CDR1 LNHDA, CDR2 SQIVND (reference sequence). This CDR3 has 14 residues. The CDR3 bases are TGTGCCAGTAAGGACAGGTACAGCACAGATACGCAGTATTTT. Translation gives CASKDRYSTDTQYF.

The chain carries TRBV5-1 and TRBJ1-1; D unclear. This CDR3 region has 14 residues. Looked up from germline, CDR1 is SGHRS and CDR2 is YFSETQ. Trimming took off 0 bases at V and 0 bases at J, with 6 bases between the two ends. DNA for the CDR3: TGCGCCAGCAGCTTGGCAAACATGAACACTGAAGCTTTCTTT. This translates into CASSLANMNTEAFF.

The V and J genes are TRBV19 and TRBJ1-1; TRBD1 might be the D (6 bases). The germline V gene has CDR1 LNHDA and CDR2 SQIVND (reference sequence). The CDR3 loop spans 15 amino acids. V was pared by 11 bases and J by 0 bases, with 19 bases between. The CDR3 DNA follows: TGTGCCGGGGACATTCGGAAATGGGTGAACACTGAAGCTTTCTTT. This sequence encodes CAGDIRKWVNTEAFF.

This sequence joins TRBV5-4 and TRBJ1-4, with 9 nucleotides matching TRBD1. The germline V gene has CDR1 SGHNT and CDR2 YYREEE (reference sequence). This CDR3 is built from 14 residues. Unmatched junction bases numbered 4, after V lost 2 bases and J lost 8 bases. This CDR3 reads CASSFGQGFEKLFF. For the CDR3, the DNA is TGTGCCAGCAGCTTTGGACAGGGGTTCGAAAAACTGTTTTTT.

This sequence joins TRBV5-3 and TRBJ1-4; D unresolved. TRBV5-3 is assigned to the ORF class and has an uncertain function. The length of the CDR3 is 17 residues. V dropped 4 bases and J dropped 4 bases, with 20 bases sitting between them. Here the CDR3 reads CARSPTRAPEGNEKLFF. CDR3 DNA sequence: TGTGCCAGAAGCCCAACCCGGGCGCCGGAGGGTAATGAAAAACTGTTTTTT.

The rearrangement links TRBV23-1 to TRBJ1-1; D not resolved. TRBV23-1 is designated an ORF whose function remains uncertain. The CDR3 has 13 residues. Between the trimmed V and J ends, which lost 0 bases and 8 bases, there was a span of 10 bases. The CDR3 DNA is TGCGCCAGCAGTCAATCTGAGTGTTGGGAAGCTTTCTTT. It specifies CASSQSECWEAFF.

The chain is built from TRBV6-5 and TRBJ2-5, with D perhaps being TRBD1 or TRBD2 (5 bases each). CDR3 length: 12 amino acids. Germline V gives CDR1 MNHEY, CDR2 SVGAGI. The CDR3 reads CVAGGSWETQYF. The CDR3 DNA follows: TGTGTCGCTGGGGGTTCGTGGGAGACCCAGTACTTC.

This chain uses TRBV20-1 with TRBJ1-2; possible D gene TRBD1, 6 bases. The CDR3 totals 13 residues. The V end was cut by 3 bases, the J end by 5 bases, with 13 bases between. Germline values: CDR1 DFQATT, CDR2 SNEGSKA (reference sequence). The CDR3, as DNA: TGCAGTGCTAGTTACCCGGGGGCTTATGGCTACACCTTC. Protein sequence: CSASYPGAYGYTF.

The V call is TRBV11-2, the J call TRBJ1-6, with D unresolved. Trimming cost V 5 bases and J 6 bases, with 14 bases left between them. There are 15 residues in the CDR3. The germline V gene encodes CDR1 SGHAT and CDR2 FQNNGV. CDR3 DNA sequence: TGTGCCAGCAGCGCCGGACGAAACGGTAATTCACCCCTCCACTTT. It translates to CASSAGRNGNSPLHF.

V is TRBV19 and J is TRBJ1-1, with D perhaps matching TRBD1 (6 bases). The CDR3 is 15 residues long. The V and J ends lost 3 bases and 1 base respectively, with 12 bases between them. CDR1 and CDR2 (germline): LNHDA, SQIVND (reference sequence). The CDR3 coding sequence is TGTGCCAGTAGTATGTTCGGGGGCTCGAACACTGAAGCTTTCTTT. This encodes CASSMFGGSNTEAFF. The full variable domain, with the rest looked up from reference TRBV19 and TRBJ1-1, is DGGITQSPKYLFRKEGQNVTLSCEQNLNHDAMYWYRQDPGQGLRLIYYSQIVNDFQKGDIAEGYSVSREKKESFPLTVTSAQKNPTAFYLCASSMFGGSNTEAFFGQGTRLTVV.

The chain joins TRBV5-5 to TRBJ1-4; no definite D call. The germline V gene has CDR1 SGHKS and CDR2 YYEKEE (reference sequence). Trimming took off 0 bases at V and 8 bases at J, with 5 bases between the two ends. This CDR3 has 12 amino acids. The CDR3, as DNA: TGTGCCAGCAGCTTGGGGCCCGAAAAACTGTTTTTT. Protein sequence: CASSLGPEKLFF.

This sequence joins TRBV15 and TRBJ2-3; D is ambiguous. CDR1 is LNHNV and CDR2 is YYDKDF in the germline V gene (reference sequence). The ends were cut back, 8 bases at V and 0 bases at J, with 6 bases in the middle. This CDR3 has 12 residues. DNA for the CDR3: TGTGCCACCGCGGAGAGCACAGATACGCAGTATTTT. It specifies CATAESTDTQYF.

Remarks on this clone: Other DNA sequences in this specimen translate into the identical CDR3. The chain employs TRBV27 and TRBJ1-1, with a possible D match to TRBD1 (6 bases). The CDR3 is made up of 14 amino acids. Germline CDR1 MNHEY, CDR2 SMNVEV (reference sequence). Trimming left V 3 bases short and J 1 base short, with 9 bases between. The CDR3 region has the DNA TGTGCCAGCAGTTTTGGGGGGGCGAACACTGAAGCTTTCTTT. Residues: CASSFGGANTEAFF.

V usage is TRBV6-5 and J usage is TRBJ2-5; 7 nucleotides align to TRBD1. V trimming: 7 bases; J trimming: 3 bases; junction bases outside the gene matches: 8. This CDR3 comprises 14 residues. The germline gives CDR1 MNHEY, CDR2 SVGAGI. CDR3 coding DNA: TGTGCCAGCACCGGAAGACAGGGAAAAGAGACCCAGTACTTC. This translates into CASTGRQGKETQYF.

J is TRBJ2-1 and V is TRBV6-5; D might be TRBD2 (6 bases). V lost 7 bases to trimming and J lost 2 bases, with 9 bases between them. Germline V gene data show CDR1 as MNHEY and CDR2 as SVGAGI. This CDR3 is built from 13 residues. The CDR3 spells CASTEGPYNEQFF. CDR3 nucleotide sequence: TGTGCCAGCACGGAGGGCCCCTACAATGAGCAGTTCTTC.

The chain uses TRBV25-1 and TRBJ1-1; 7 positions match TRBD1. CDR1 is MGHDK, CDR2 SYGVNS, per germline. The V segment lost 8 bases and the J segment 3 bases; nucleotides outside the gene matches: 12. The CDR3 extends over 15 amino acids. The CDR3 protein is CASSEGGALDTEAFF. CDR3 sequence (DNA): TGTGCCAGCTCCGAAGGGGGCGCATTGGACACTGAAGCTTTCTTT.

The J gene is TRBJ2-3, the V gene TRBV7-9, with TRBD2 matching 7 bases. CDR3 length equals 14 residues. CDR1 is SEHNR and CDR2 is FQNEAQ in the germline V gene (reference sequence). V was pared by 5 bases and J by 4 bases, with 6 bases of the junction left unmatched. The CDR3 sequence is CASSSAGGADTQYF. The CDR3 DNA reads as TGTGCCAGCAGCAGTGCTGGGGGGGCAGATACGCAGTATTTT.

This chain joins TRBV30 and TRBJ1-2, with D possibly matching TRBD1 (6 bases). V was cut by 3 bases and J by 5 bases, with 25 bases left in between. This CDR3 is 17 amino acids long. Germline lookup yields CDR1 GTSNPN and CDR2 SVGIG (reference sequence). The CDR3 spells CAWSGFDSRRGTYGYTF. DNA of the CDR3: TGTGCCTGGAGCGGCTTCGACAGCAGGAGGGGGACTTATGGCTACACCTTC.

The chain carries TRBV5-8 and TRBJ2-7; a weak D match, TRBD2 (6 bases). The germline gives CDR1 SGHTS, CDR2 YDEGEE. The CDR3 is made up of 14 amino acids. The ends were cut back, 2 bases at V and 3 bases at J, with 12 bases in the middle. The CDR3 loop is CASSFRGTNYEQYF. The DNA for the CDR3 is TGTGCCAGCAGCTTCCGGGGGACCAACTACGAGCAGTACTTC.

The chain carries TRBV19 and TRBJ1-2, with 8 positions matching TRBD1. V lost 5 bases and J lost 2; bases outside the gene matches: 7. This CDR3 has 15 residues. Germline V gene sequence: CDR1 LNHDA, CDR2 SQIVND (reference sequence). As DNA, the CDR3 is TGTGCCAGTAGTCGCATAGGACAGGGAAACTATGGCTACACCTTC. It yields the protein CASSRIGQGNYGYTF.

The gene calls are TRBV28 and TRBJ1-5; 10 bases are a match to TRBD1. J was trimmed by 4 bases and V by 5 bases; bases with no gene match: 5. This CDR3 comprises 15 residues. Germline CDR1 MDHEN, CDR2 SYDVKM. The CDR3 DNA reads TGTGCCAGCAGTCCCCGGACAGGGGGGAATCAGCCCCAGCATTTT. Protein: CASSPRTGGNQPQHF.

V usage is TRBV5-6 and J usage is TRBJ2-3; D might be TRBD1 (6 bases). V shed 2 bases and J shed 1 base, with 17 bases lying between them. The germline gives CDR1 SGHDT, CDR2 YYEEEE. The CDR3 runs 17 residues. CDR3 residues: CASSLGGLWAGTDTQYF. The CDR3 nucleotides are TGTGCCAGCAGCTTAGGGGGTCTGTGGGCCGGCACAGATACGCAGTATTTT.